Shown below are 9 T cell receptor beta chains from a single sample sequenced in a study of blood T cell repertoires in COVID-19. The data were produced by immunoSEQ multiplex PCR, yet TCRdb's version contains in-frame clones alone and is incomplete. The sample carries 150,000 to 200,000 clones, roughly three quarters recorded once. The specimen was PBMCs or T cells enriched from blood (not recorded which). Source of these receptors: a woman aged 45-60 years with acute COVID-19.

The V gene is TRBV20-1, the J gene TRBJ1-5; D remains unclear. Germline CDR1 is DFQATT and CDR2 is SNEGSKA (reference sequence). The CDR3 is 12 residues long. Trimming removed 3 bases at V and 7 bases at J, with 10 bases between. The CDR3 nucleotides read TGCAGTGCTAGTCAAAACACCCAGCCCCAGCATTTT. This gives the protein CSASQNTQPQHF.

This rearrangement joins TRBV4-3 to TRBJ2-2, with 8 bases identical to TRBD2. V shed 3 bases, J shed 1 base, and the junction held 7 bases outside the gene matches. The germline V gene has CDR1 LGHNA and CDR2 YSLEER. This CDR3 spans 17 amino acids. CDR3 amino acids: CASSHPNGGENTGELFF. CDR3 nucleotide sequence: TGCGCCAGCAGCCATCCCAACGGGGGGGAGAACACCGGGGAGCTGTTTTTT.

The rearrangement joins TRBV18 to TRBJ2-3; TRBD1 matches 8 bases. Germline lookup yields CDR1 KGHSH and CDR2 LQKENI. With 4 bases clipped from V and 2 bases from J, the junction kept 2 bases outside the gene matches. The CDR3 consists of 14 residues. As DNA, the CDR3 is TGTGCCAGCTCACGGACAGGGACCACAGATACGCAGTATTTT. Residues: CASSRTGTTDTQYF.

The rearrangement uses TRBV5-1 and TRBJ2-7; 7 bases fit TRBD1. This CDR3 contains 14 residues. Germline CDR1 reads SGHRS; CDR2 reads YFSETQ. V lost 2 bases to trimming and J lost 2 bases; unmatched junction nucleotides: 4. CDR3 bases: TGCGCCAGCAGCTTATACGGACAGGCCTACGAGCAGTACGTC. Encoded protein: CASSLYGQAYEQYV.

This clone was recorded a few times. This CDR3 reads CASSQATFSGLNYGYTF. CDR3 nucleotide sequence: TGTGCCAGCAGCCAGGCAACTTTTTCGGGATTAAACTATGGCTACACCTTC. This chain connects TRBV14 to TRBJ1-2; unclear D gene. This CDR3 has 17 residues. Germline V gene data show CDR1 as SGHDN and CDR2 as FVKESK. V shed 3 bases and J shed 2 bases, with 19 bases lying between them.

There are many counts of this clone. The rearrangement uses TRBV10-2 and TRBJ2-3, with TRBD2 identical over 10 bases. This CDR3 comprises 14 residues. CDR1 is WSHSY, CDR2 SAAADI, per germline. J lost 1 base, V lost 5 bases, and 0 bases had no gene match. The CDR3 DNA follows: TGCGCCAGCAGTACTAGCGGGGGCACAGATACGCAGTATTTT. Residues: CASSTSGGTDTQYF.

As to this clone: At the DNA level, this CDR3 is encoded by other sequences in the same sample as well. The chain couples TRBV4-1 to TRBJ1-5, with D possibly being TRBD1 (6 bases). Germline lookup yields CDR1 MGHRA and CDR2 YSYEKL. Trimming left V 4 bases short and J 3 bases short, with 10 bases between. This CDR3 region has 14 residues. The chain's CDR3 is CASSLGQPNQPQHF. DNA of the CDR3: TGCGCCAGCAGCCTCGGACAGCCCAATCAGCCCCAGCATTTT.

The rearrangement links TRBV18 to TRBJ2-5; D gene uncertain. The V and J ends lost 6 bases and 1 base respectively, with 3 bases between them. The germline CDR1 and CDR2 sequences are KGHSH and LQKENI. The length of the CDR3 is 11 residues. This chain's CDR3 is CASSRQETQYF. The CDR3 DNA reads TGTGCCAGCTCCCGCCAAGAGACCCAGTACTTC.

The gene calls are TRBV5-1 and TRBJ2-1; 8 nucleotides match TRBD2. The CDR3 is 16 residues long. Trimming took 6 bases from V and 4 from J; bases not matched to a gene: 12. CDR1 and CDR2 from the germline V gene are SGHRS and YFSETQ. The CDR3 DNA follows: TGCGCCAGCACCGACCCGGGGGGGGCGGAATACAATGAGCAGTTCTTC. Translated: CASTDPGGAEYNEQFF.